This TCR beta chain was documented in a study of cytomegalovirus exposure and HLA in healthy donors. General observations from the study: Reportedly, cytomegalovirus status was diagnosed with high sensitivity and specificity. Rare TCR sequences predominated, though certain public TCRs were found in many donors. In the roughly 130 validation repertoires, a later analysis found that first-cohort TCR clusters tended to co-occur.

Germline V gene sequence: CDR1 SNHLY, CDR2 FYNNEI. Trimming cost V 4 bases and J 5 bases, with 3 bases left between them. The CDR3 length is 11 residues. Assay: immunoSEQ multiplex PCR; the TCRdb copy retains only in-frame clones and omits some. The data hold more than 85,000 clones, with 70% to 90% observed a single time. This clone was observed once. The antigen remains undetermined. The gene calls are TRBV2 and TRBJ2-1, with D unclear. Sequences were obtained from PBMCs. This TCR came from a woman between 18 and 29 years old in good health and CMV-seropositive. CDR3 sequence reads: CASSVNNEQFF. The CDR3 coding sequence is TGTGCCAGCAGTGTAAACAATGAGCAGTTCTTC.